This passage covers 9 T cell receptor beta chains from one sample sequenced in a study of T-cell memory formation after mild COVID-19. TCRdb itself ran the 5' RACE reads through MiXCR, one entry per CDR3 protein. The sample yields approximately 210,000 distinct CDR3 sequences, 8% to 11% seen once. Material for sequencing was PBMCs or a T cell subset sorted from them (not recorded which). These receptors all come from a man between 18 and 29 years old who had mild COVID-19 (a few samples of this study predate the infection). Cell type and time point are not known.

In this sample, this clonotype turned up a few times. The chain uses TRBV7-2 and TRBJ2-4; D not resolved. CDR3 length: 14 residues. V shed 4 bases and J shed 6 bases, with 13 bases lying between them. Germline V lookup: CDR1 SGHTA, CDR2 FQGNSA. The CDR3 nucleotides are TGTGCCAGCAGCTCCGACGGAAACCTAAACATTCAGTACTTC. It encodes CASSSDGNLNIQYF.

CDR3 nucleotide sequence: TGTGCCAGCAGTGGGGCCGTGGCAGGAGGGGAGACCCAGTACTTC. Translation gives CASSGAVAGGETQYF. The chain links TRBV6-1 to TRBJ2-5, with a weak D call TRBD2 (6 bases). Germline CDR1 and CDR2: MNHNS and SASEGT. This CDR3 has 15 amino acids. With 4 bases removed from V and 5 bases from J, the gap between germline ends came to 17 bases.

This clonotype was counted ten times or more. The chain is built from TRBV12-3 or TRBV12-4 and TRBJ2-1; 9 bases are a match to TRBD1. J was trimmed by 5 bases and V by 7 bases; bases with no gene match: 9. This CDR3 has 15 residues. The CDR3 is CASTLGGQGNNEQFF. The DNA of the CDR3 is TGTGCCAGCACCCTTGGAGGACAGGGGAACAATGAGCAGTTCTTC.

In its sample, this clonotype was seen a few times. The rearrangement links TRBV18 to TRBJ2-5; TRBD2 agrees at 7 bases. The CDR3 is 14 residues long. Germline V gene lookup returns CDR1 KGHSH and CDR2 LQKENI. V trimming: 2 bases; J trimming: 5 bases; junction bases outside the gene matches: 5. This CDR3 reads CASSPAGLMETQYF. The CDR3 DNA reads TGTGCCAGCTCACCAGCGGGACTAATGGAGACCCAGTACTTC.

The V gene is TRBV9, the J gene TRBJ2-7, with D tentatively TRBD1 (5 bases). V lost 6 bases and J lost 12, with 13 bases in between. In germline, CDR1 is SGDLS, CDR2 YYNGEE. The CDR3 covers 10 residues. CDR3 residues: CASTRQGRYV. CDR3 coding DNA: TGTGCCAGCACCCGCCAGGGTAGGTACGTC.

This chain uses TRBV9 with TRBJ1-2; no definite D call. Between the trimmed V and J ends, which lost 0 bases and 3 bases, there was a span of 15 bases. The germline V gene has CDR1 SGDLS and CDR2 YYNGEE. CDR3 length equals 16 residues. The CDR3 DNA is TGTGCCAGCAGCGTAGACCCGGTACAGAGGGACTATGGCTACACCTTC. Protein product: CASSVDPVQRDYGYTF.

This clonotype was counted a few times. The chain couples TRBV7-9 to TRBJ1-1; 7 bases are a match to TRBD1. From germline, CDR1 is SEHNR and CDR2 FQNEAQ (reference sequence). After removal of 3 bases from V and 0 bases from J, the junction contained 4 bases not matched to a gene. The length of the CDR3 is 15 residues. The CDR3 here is CASSFPGQLNTEAFF. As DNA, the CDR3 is TGTGCCAGCAGCTTTCCGGGACAGTTGAACACTGAAGCTTTCTTT.

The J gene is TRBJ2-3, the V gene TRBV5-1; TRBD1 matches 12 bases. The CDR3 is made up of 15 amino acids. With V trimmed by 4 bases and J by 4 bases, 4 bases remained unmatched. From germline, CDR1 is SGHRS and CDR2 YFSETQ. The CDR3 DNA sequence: TGCGCCAGCAGCCAGGGACAGGGGGCCGCAGATACGCAGTATTTT. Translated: CASSQGQGAADTQYF.

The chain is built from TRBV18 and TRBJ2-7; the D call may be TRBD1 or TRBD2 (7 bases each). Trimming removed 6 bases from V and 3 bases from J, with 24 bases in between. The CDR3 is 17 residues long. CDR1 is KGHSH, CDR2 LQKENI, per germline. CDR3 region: CASSRRDTRGGSYEQYV. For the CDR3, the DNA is TGTGCCAGCTCGCGTCGTGATACCAGGGGGGGCAGCTACGAGCAGTACGTC.